These 25 T cell receptor beta chains were sequenced from one sample in a study of graft-versus-host responses after intestinal transplantation. Generated by immunoSEQ multiplex PCR, the TCRdb table keeps only in-frame clones and is missing some. Among about 120,000 clones listed, just over 90% were seen once. Their antigen targets remain unknown. The sample consisted of unstimulated CD4+ T cells sorted from spleen or lymph node cells, taken before intestinal transplant. The receptors were gathered from a human donor who received an intestinal transplant.

CDR3 sequence reads: CASGGGEGYEQYF. The CDR3 nucleotides are TGTGCCAGCGGCGGAGGGGAAGGGTACGAGCAGTACTTC. The rearrangement uses TRBV7-9 and TRBJ2-7; possible D gene TRBD2, 6 bases. CDR1 and CDR2 from the germline V gene are SEHNR and FQNEAQ (reference sequence). CDR3 length equals 13 residues. Trimming stripped 8 bases from V and 4 bases from J, with 15 bases between.

The chain links TRBV28 to TRBJ1-6; no clear D. Germline lookup yields CDR1 MDHEN and CDR2 SYDVKM. This CDR3 contains 13 residues. The germline V and J ends were trimmed by 7 bases and 2 bases, with 6 bases remaining between them. This CDR3 is CASTSTYNSPLHF. The CDR3 nucleotides are TGTGCCAGCACCTCTACCTATAATTCACCCCTCCACTTT.

As DNA, the CDR3 is TGTGCCAGCAGCCAAGATGGGGGCGCCTATGGCTACACCTTC. Translation: CASSQDGGAYGYTF. The chain combines TRBV4-2 with TRBJ1-2; D may be TRBD1 (6 bases). Germline V lookup: CDR1 LGHNA, CDR2 YNFKEQ. CDR3 length: 14 residues. V was shortened by 0 bases and J by 4 bases, with 9 bases between the two germline ends.

The V call is TRBV12-5, the J call TRBJ2-2; no reliable D call. The ends were cut back, 6 bases at V and 5 bases at J, with 4 bases in the middle. Germline V gives CDR1 LGHNT, CDR2 FRNRAP. The CDR3 runs to 11 residues. In DNA, the CDR3 is TGTGCTAGTGGGCGTACCGGGGAGCTGTTTTTT. Protein: CASGRTGELFF.

This rearrangement joins TRBV5-1 to TRBJ2-3, with 7 bases aligning to TRBD2. J was trimmed by 3 bases and V by 1 base; bases with no gene match: 11. CDR1 and CDR2 from the germline V gene are SGHRS and YFSETQ. The CDR3 contains 17 residues. The CDR3 protein is CASSLYAGVLGTDTQYF. The CDR3, as DNA: TGCGCCAGCAGCTTGTACGCGGGGGTACTGGGGACAGATACGCAGTATTTT.

The rearrangement links TRBV11-2 to TRBJ1-1; D not certain. Germline loops: CDR1 SGHAT, CDR2 FQNNGV. Between the trimmed V and J ends, which lost 1 base and 6 bases, there was a span of 9 bases. The CDR3 covers 13 residues. Here the CDR3 reads CASSLAAQPEAFF. CDR3 nucleotide sequence: TGTGCCAGCAGCTTAGCGGCACAGCCTGAAGCTTTCTTT.

This chain uses TRBV18 with TRBJ2-3; TRBD2 might be the D (7 bases). Germline-derived CDR1 and CDR2 are KGHSH and LQKENI. The CDR3 has 15 amino acids. V was trimmed by 2 bases and J by 4 bases, leaving 13 bases between them. The chain's CDR3 is CASSPNGGPADTQYF. The CDR3 DNA reads as TGTGCCAGCTCACCAAACGGGGGGCCAGCAGATACGCAGTATTTT.

V is TRBV11-2 and J is TRBJ2-1; 8 bases are a match to TRBD2. V was clipped by 0 bases and J by 5 bases; unmatched bases: 3. Per the germline V gene, CDR1 is SGHAT and CDR2 is FQNNGV. This CDR3 region has 15 residues. The CDR3 protein is CASSLDWTSNNEQFF. CDR3 coding DNA: TGTGCCAGCAGCTTAGATTGGACTAGCAACAATGAGCAGTTCTTC. The complete variable domain, with remaining parts taken from reference TRBV11-2 and TRBJ2-1, reads EAGVAQSPRYKIIEKRQSVAFWCNPISGHATLYWYQQILGQGPKLLIQFQNNGVVDDSQLPKDRFSAERLKGVDSTLKIQPAKLEDSAVYLCASSLDWTSNNEQFFGPGTRLTVL.

The CDR3 DNA sequence: TGCAGTGTGGTAGGGGGGGGCATTCAGTACTTC. This codes for CSVVGGGIQYF. The chain joins TRBV20-1 to TRBJ2-4, with D perhaps matching TRBD2 (7 bases). Germline V gives CDR1 DFQATT, CDR2 SNEGSKA (reference sequence). This CDR3 has 11 amino acids. Trimming took 7 bases from V and 9 from J, leaving 13 bases between them.

V usage is TRBV30 and J usage is TRBJ2-1, with TRBD2 identical over 9 bases. V shed 0 bases, J shed 5 bases, and the junction held 5 bases outside the gene matches. The CDR3 loop spans 15 amino acids. Germline V gene lookup returns CDR1 GTSNPN and CDR2 SVGIG (reference sequence). The CDR3 region is CAWSVRLAEHNEQFF. DNA for the CDR3: TGTGCCTGGAGTGTACGACTAGCGGAGCACAATGAGCAGTTCTTC.

This chain joins TRBV18 and TRBJ1-5, with D maybe TRBD1 (6 bases). The V gene lost 5 bases and the J gene lost 7 bases, with 15 bases spanning the gap. This CDR3 has 14 amino acids. The germline CDR1 and CDR2 sequences are KGHSH and LQKENI. CDR3 amino acids: CASSYTGTGQPQHF. The CDR3 coding sequence is TGTGCCAGCTCATATACAGGGACGGGGCAGCCCCAGCATTTT.

This clone was observed a single time. This chain connects TRBV5-1 to TRBJ2-1, with 7 nucleotides matching TRBD2. The V gene end was trimmed by 7 bases and the J gene end by 6 bases; junction bases not matched to a gene: 7. The germline V gene encodes CDR1 SGHRS and CDR2 YFSETQ. The CDR3 loop spans 13 amino acids. In nucleotides, the CDR3 is TGCGCCAGCGCCCGGGACTATAGCAATGAGCAGTTCTTC. It translates to CASARDYSNEQFF.

This chain connects TRBV6-5 to TRBJ2-7; the match to TRBD1 covers 11 bases. Per germline, CDR1 MNHEY and CDR2 SVGAGI. This CDR3 has 15 amino acids. The J segment lost 3 bases and the V segment lost 6 bases, leaving 7 bases of the junction unmatched. CDR3 coding DNA: TGTGCCAGCAGCCTCCGGGACAGGGGGATCTACGAGCAGTACTTC. It codes for CASSLRDRGIYEQYF.

About this clone itself: The same CDR3 also results from other DNA sequences found in this sample. The rearrangement joins TRBV2 to TRBJ2-7; D gene unclear. V was cut by 5 bases and J by 3 bases, with 8 bases left in between. The germline gives CDR1 SNHLY, CDR2 FYNNEI. This CDR3 has 12 amino acids. Here the CDR3 DNA reads TGTGCCAGCAGTCTATCGAGCTACGAGCAGTACTTC. It yields the protein CASSLSSYEQYF.

The CDR3 sequence: CASSPGQRTDTQYF. The CDR3 DNA is TGTGCCAGCTCACCAGGACAGCGCACAGATACGCAGTATTTT. This sequence joins TRBV18 and TRBJ2-3; weak D call: TRBD1 (6 bases). With 2 bases removed from V and 1 base from J, the gap between germline ends came to 7 bases. There are 14 residues in the CDR3. Germline CDR1 KGHSH, CDR2 LQKENI.

The chain recombines TRBV9 with TRBJ2-7; the match to TRBD1 covers 8 bases. Germline CDR1 is SGDLS and CDR2 is YYNGEE. V lost 3 bases and J lost 2; bases outside the gene matches: 1. The length of the CDR3 is 13 residues. The CDR3 nucleotides are TGTGCCAGCAGCGGGACAGGGCCCTACGAGCAGTACTTC. Its protein product is CASSGTGPYEQYF.

This sequence joins TRBV9 and TRBJ2-5; TRBD2 agrees at 8 bases. Trimming cost V 4 bases and J 2 bases; bases outside gene matches: 7. Germline-derived CDR1 and CDR2 are SGDLS and YYNGEE. The CDR3 consists of 15 residues. In DNA form, the CDR3 reads TGTGCCAGCAGCCCCGCGGGAGGTGGGCAAGAGACCCAGTACTTC. The encoded protein is CASSPAGGGQETQYF.

This CDR3 is CASSAQGMNTGELFF. CDR3 sequence (DNA): TGTGCCAGCAGTGCACAGGGGATGAACACCGGGGAGCTGTTTTTT. This chain links TRBV2 with TRBJ2-2; TRBD1 matches at 7 bases. Germline V CDR1 and CDR2: SNHLY, FYNNEI. Unmatched junction bases numbered 3, after V lost 4 bases and J lost 1 base. This CDR3 comprises 15 residues.

This rearrangement joins TRBV23-1 to TRBJ1-5; D remains ambiguous. TRBV23-1 has ORF status, its function being uncertain. V lost 2 bases and J 3 bases, leaving 11 bases between the germline ends. The CDR3 is made up of 15 amino acids. CDR3 amino acids: CASSQTPKHNQPQHF. In DNA, the CDR3 is TGCGCCAGCAGTCAAACCCCCAAGCACAATCAGCCCCAGCATTTT.

V and J are TRBV7-9 and TRBJ1-2; 7 nucleotides line up with TRBD1. With 5 bases clipped from V and 8 bases from J, the junction kept 8 bases outside the gene matches. The CDR3 runs 13 residues. Per the germline V gene, CDR1 is SEHNR and CDR2 is FQNEAQ (reference sequence). CDR3 region: CASSQDRARGYTF. The CDR3 DNA is TGTGCCAGCAGCCAAGACAGGGCGCGGGGCTACACCTTC.

This rearrangement joins TRBV11-2 to TRBJ2-3; D gene ambiguous. This CDR3 is built from 14 residues. V lost 4 bases, J lost 1 base, and 9 bases lay in between. Germline values: CDR1 SGHAT, CDR2 FQNNGV. The chain's CDR3 is CASSSHLGTDTQYF. CDR3 nucleotide sequence: TGTGCCAGCAGCTCCCACCTAGGCACAGATACGCAGTATTTT.

The chain couples TRBV27 to TRBJ2-1, with 10 bases that match TRBD2. The germline CDR1 and CDR2 sequences are MNHEY and SMNVEV (reference sequence). V lost 5 bases to trimming and J lost 4 bases; unmatched junction nucleotides: 5. CDR3 length: 15 residues. The CDR3 region is CASSLLAGAYNEQFF. In DNA form, the CDR3 reads TGTGCCAGCAGTCTCCTAGCGGGGGCTTACAATGAGCAGTTCTTC.

This clone is a singleton in its sample. The chain recombines TRBV5-1 with TRBJ2-5; D is possibly TRBD2 (6 bases). The CDR3 contains 17 residues. V was clipped by 5 bases and J by 4 bases, with 24 bases between them. Germline V gene data show CDR1 as SGHRS and CDR2 as YFSETQ. CDR3 coding DNA: TGCGCCAGCAGTTATGTCTTCGGGGGTGGTAACACAGAGACCCAGTACTTC. Amino acids: CASSYVFGGGNTETQYF.

The CDR3 nucleotides read TGCGCCAGCAGCTTGTTCTCCCCGAACACTGAAGCTTTCTTT. Encoded protein: CASSLFSPNTEAFF. The chain joins TRBV5-1 to TRBJ1-1; D unclear. V gave up 1 base and J gave up 1 base, with 8 bases separating them. In germline, CDR1 is SGHRS, CDR2 YFSETQ. The CDR3 is made up of 14 amino acids. The full variable domain, with the rest looked up from reference TRBV5-1 and TRBJ1-1, is KAGVTQTPRYLIKTRGQQVTLSCSPISGHRSVSWYQQTPGQGLQFLFEYFSETQRNKGNFPGRFSGRQFSNSRSEMNVSTLELGDSALYLCASSLFSPNTEAFFGQGTRLTVV.

This clone was recorded only once. The sample carries other DNA sequences with the same CDR3. The chain couples TRBV29-1 to TRBJ2-2, with D possibly TRBD1 on 6 matching bases. The CDR3 spans 13 residues. Germline lookup yields CDR1 SQVTM and CDR2 ANQGSEA. With 3 bases removed from V and 2 bases from J, the gap between germline ends came to 7 bases. CDR3: CSVDRGNTGELFF. As DNA, the CDR3 is TGCAGCGTTGACAGGGGTAACACCGGGGAGCTGTTTTTT.